This T cell receptor (beta chain) was recovered during a study of cytomegalovirus exposure and HLA in healthy donors. Study in general: Sequencing of about 200 million T cells in an earlier analysis found around 100 million unique TCR beta sequences. Broader study findings: Most subjects had HLA-A and HLA-B alleles reportedly predicted accurately by TCR beta sequences. High specificity and sensitivity for cytomegalovirus status were reported for the classifier.

CDR3 length: 13 amino acids. Germline lookup yields CDR1 GTSNPN and CDR2 SVGIG (reference sequence). Losses at the gene ends were 4 bases for V and 7 bases for J; bases not matched to a gene: 1. The PCR had 60 Vbeta and 13 Jbeta primers. Sequencing was performed with immunoSEQ multiplex PCR; in TCRdb, only in-frame clones are kept and a portion is missing. The sample lists 130,000 or so clones, roughly 70% occurring once. This clone was detected only a few times. The antigen remains undetermined. Sequencing was done on a sample of PBMCs. This chain joins TRBV30 and TRBJ1-6; 10 nucleotides line up with TRBD1. This receptor was identified in a man aged 35 to 55 in good health and CMV-seropositive. DNA of the CDR3: TGTGCCTGGACGGGACAGGGGAATTCACCCCTCCACTTT. Amino acids: CAWTGQGNSPLHF.